The entry that follows covers one T cell receptor (beta chain) sequence. Antigen specificity is unknown. The V gene's germline CDR1 is MNHNY and CDR2 SVGAGI (reference sequence). V gave up 6 bases and J gave up 3 bases; unmatched junction bases: 7. The CDR3 loop spans 15 amino acids. This entry is derived from a study of identifying expanded T cells in peripheral blood. Broader study findings: Technical replicates showed about 1.2 changed clones; about two weeks about 16.4; four weeks 19. Clone count variance between approximately 2-week samples rose with total template count.

Sequencing used immunoSEQ multiplex PCR; TCRdb keeps in-frame clones, though not all of them. The table has 100,000 to 150,000 clones, 86% seen once. No infections or other immune events were documented during collection. Input material: blood. The receptor was derived from a person aged 18 to 69 in good health. This rearrangement joins TRBV6-6 to TRBJ1-5; 8 nucleotides match TRBD1. CDR3 residues: CASRLGQEYNQPQHF. The CDR3 DNA sequence: TGTGCCAGCAGATTGGGACAGGAATACAATCAGCCCCAGCATTTT.